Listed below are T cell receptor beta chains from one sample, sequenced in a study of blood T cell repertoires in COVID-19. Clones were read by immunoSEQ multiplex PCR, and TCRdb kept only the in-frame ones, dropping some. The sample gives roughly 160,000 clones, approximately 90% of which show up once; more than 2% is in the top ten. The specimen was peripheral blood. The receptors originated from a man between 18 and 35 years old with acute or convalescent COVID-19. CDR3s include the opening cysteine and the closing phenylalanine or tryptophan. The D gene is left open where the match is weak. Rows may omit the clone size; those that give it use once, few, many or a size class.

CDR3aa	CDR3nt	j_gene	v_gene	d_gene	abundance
CASSRDINYGYTF	TGTGCCAGCAGTCGCGACATCAACTATGGCTACACCTTC	TRBJ1-2	TRBV4-2	.	.
CAPSSPTSSYEQYF	TGTGCTCCGAGTAGCCCGACTAGTAGCTACGAGCAGTACTTC	TRBJ2-7	TRBV24-1	.	.
CASSPGLVGEQFF	TGTGCCAGCAGTCCAGGACTAGTCGGGGAGCAGTTCTTC	TRBJ2-1	TRBV6-4	TRBD2	.
CASSLAPGGSNGYTF	TGCGCCAGCAGCTTGGCGCCAGGGGGAAGTAATGGCTACACCTTC	TRBJ1-2	TRBV5-1	TRBD1	.
CVRSLAGLGKTGELFF	TGTGTCAGAAGCTTAGCGGGACTAGGTAAGACCGGGGAGCTGTTTTTT	TRBJ2-2	TRBV7-5	.	.
CASSNTRQGQETQYF	TGCGCCAGCAGTAATACCCGACAGGGGCAAGAGACCCAGTACTTC	TRBJ2-5	TRBV10-1	TRBD1	.
CASSPMGANGELFF	TGTGCCAGCAGCCCGATGGGGGCGAACGGGGAGCTGTTTTTT	TRBJ2-2	TRBV27	.	.
CASSSQGGSYNEQFF	TGCGCCAGCAGCTCGCAGGGTGGGTCCTACAATGAGCAGTTCTTC	TRBJ2-1	TRBV5-1	.	once
CASSAGTSGDTETQYF	TGTGCCAGCAGCGCCGGGACTAGCGGGGATACAGAGACCCAGTACTTC	TRBJ2-5	TRBV11-3	TRBD2	.
CATSRGQDRMNTEAFF	TGTGCCACCAGCAGAGGTCAAGACAGGATGAACACTGAAGCTTTCTTT	TRBJ1-1	TRBV15	.	once
CASSRTGNTEAFF	TGTGCCAGCAGTCGGACAGGGAACACTGAAGCTTTCTTT	TRBJ1-1	TRBV6-5	TRBD1	.
CASTRGRDNSPLHF	TGTGCCAGCACTCGCGGGAGGGATAATTCACCCCTCCACTTT	TRBJ1-6	TRBV11-2	.	.
CASSPPSVSYTEAFF	TGTGCCAGCAGTCCACCTAGTGTCAGTTACACTGAAGCTTTCTTT	TRBJ1-1	TRBV6-5	.	.
CASSYSGETQYF	TGTGCCAGCAGTTATAGTGGTGAGACCCAGTACTTC	TRBJ2-5	TRBV6-5	.	.
CASSAGQGNGKNIQYF	TGTGCCAGCAGTGCCGGACAGGGAAACGGCAAAAACATTCAGTACTTC	TRBJ2-4	TRBV6-1	TRBD1	.
CASSPTSNTEAFF	TGTGCCAGCTCCCCGACATCAAACACTGAAGCTTTCTTT	TRBJ1-1	TRBV18	.	.
CASTGVVNTGELFF	TGTGCCAGTACAGGGGTGGTGAACACCGGGGAGCTGTTTTTT	TRBJ2-2	TRBV19	.	.
CASNRGTDEAFF	TGTGCCAGCAACAGAGGGACAGACGAAGCTTTCTTT	TRBJ1-1	TRBV12-3/TRBV12-4	TRBD1	.
CASSLDSNTGELFF	TGTGCCAGCAGTCTAGACAGTAACACCGGGGAGCTGTTTTTT	TRBJ2-2	TRBV2	.	.
CASSQRPDRESNQPQHF	TGCGCCAGCAGTCAACGACCTGACAGGGAAAGCAATCAGCCCCAGCATTTT	TRBJ1-5	TRBV23-1	TRBD1	once
CATSEGGYNQPQHF	TGTGCCACCAGTGAAGGCGGTTACAATCAGCCCCAGCATTTT	TRBJ1-5	TRBV24-1	.	.
CASSHLGETQYF	TGTGCCAGCAGCCACCTCGGGGAGACCCAGTACTTC	TRBJ2-5	TRBV14	.	.
CASSNSFGNQPQHF	TGTGCCAGCAGTAATAGTTTTGGCAATCAGCCCCAGCATTTT	TRBJ1-5	TRBV27	.	.
CASSLRWAQDGELFF	TGTGCCAGCAGCTTACGGTGGGCTCAGGACGGGGAGCTGTTTTTT	TRBJ2-2	TRBV13	.	.
CATSDRNYGYTF	TGTGCCACCAGTGACAGGAACTATGGCTACACCTTC	TRBJ1-2	TRBV24-1	.	.
CATFGTSFTGELFF	TGTGCCACCTTTGGGACTAGCTTCACCGGGGAGCTGTTTTTT	TRBJ2-2	TRBV18	TRBD2	.
CASSEQGRVTEAFF	TGTGCCAGCAGTGAACAGGGGAGGGTCACTGAAGCTTTCTTT	TRBJ1-1	TRBV25-1	.	.
CASSRQGDNYGYTF	TGTGCCAGCAGTCGACAGGGTGATAACTATGGCTACACCTTC	TRBJ1-2	TRBV27	TRBD1	.
CASSFGTVYEQYF	TGTGCCAGCAGCTTCGGGACAGTATACGAGCAGTACTTC	TRBJ2-7	TRBV5-4	TRBD1	.
CASSLGGGAETQYF	TGTGCCAGCAGCTTAGGGGGAGGCGCGGAGACCCAGTACTTC	TRBJ2-5	TRBV11-2	.	.